This passage covers 26 T cell receptor beta chains from one sample sequenced in a study of blood T cell repertoires in COVID-19. The table came from immunoSEQ multiplex PCR; TCRdb's copy has only in-frame clones and leaves some out. The sample lists fewer than 500,000 clones; 85% to 90% were seen once. Specimen: peripheral blood. The receptors here all came from a man between 18 and 35 years old with COVID-19, enrolled during active disease.

The chain has TRBV5-1 and TRBJ2-7; TRBD2 is a possible D gene (5 bases). The CDR3 extends over 14 amino acids. V lost 1 base and J lost 3, with 11 bases in between. The germline gives CDR1 SGHRS, CDR2 YFSETQ. The CDR3 is CASSLREGIYEQYF. Here the CDR3 DNA reads TGCGCCAGCAGCTTGAGAGAGGGAATCTACGAGCAGTACTTC.

The chain couples TRBV5-4 to TRBJ2-2; D call uncertain. This CDR3 comprises 13 residues. V lost 4 bases, J lost 4 bases, and 8 bases lay in between. CDR1 and CDR2 from the germline V gene are SGHNT and YYREEE (reference sequence). The DNA for the CDR3 is TGTGCCAGCAGCGCCCCAGTCACCGGGGAGCTGTTTTTT. It is translated as CASSAPVTGELFF.

The rearrangement links TRBV27 to TRBJ1-2, with 7 bases lining up with TRBD1. V lost 5 bases and J lost 2; bases outside the gene matches: 5. CDR3 length: 14 residues. Germline-derived CDR1 and CDR2 are MNHEY and SMNVEV (reference sequence). The CDR3 loop reads CASSPRDSNYGYTF. Here the CDR3 DNA reads TGTGCCAGCAGTCCCAGGGACAGCAACTATGGCTACACCTTC.

The V and J genes are TRBV5-5 and TRBJ2-3, with TRBD1 matching 9 bases. Germline V CDR1 and CDR2: SGHKS, YYEKEE (reference sequence). The CDR3 runs 15 residues. Trimming cost V 2 bases and J 4 bases; bases outside gene matches: 5. The CDR3 nucleotides are TGTGCCAGCAGCTTAGAGGGACAGGGTCCAGATACGCAGTATTTT. Translated: CASSLEGQGPDTQYF.

This chain connects TRBV5-1 to TRBJ2-7; 9 bases align to TRBD1. V shed 2 bases, J shed 2 bases, and the junction held 2 bases outside the gene matches. Germline assignment: CDR1 SGHRS and CDR2 YFSETQ. This CDR3 has 14 residues. CDR3 in amino acids: CASSFWTGAYEQYF. DNA of the CDR3: TGCGCCAGCAGCTTTTGGACAGGGGCCTACGAGCAGTACTTC.

CDR3 in amino acids: CASTQGGATDTQYF. The DNA for the CDR3 is TGCGCCAGCACCCAAGGAGGAGCCACAGATACGCAGTATTTT. The chain uses TRBV5-1 and TRBJ2-3, with D possibly TRBD2 on 5 matching bases. Between the trimmed V and J ends, which lost 6 bases and 2 bases, there was a span of 13 bases. The CDR3 runs 14 residues. CDR1 and CDR2 (germline): SGHRS, YFSETQ.

This clone was detected only once. The gene calls are TRBV7-9 and TRBJ2-2; 9 bases line up with TRBD1. CDR1 is SEHNR and CDR2 is FQNEAQ in the germline V gene (reference sequence). V was clipped by 3 bases and J by 5 bases; unmatched bases: 4. This CDR3 is 15 amino acids long. CDR3 sequence reads: CASSLGQGQTGELFF. The CDR3 nucleotides are TGTGCCAGCAGCTTGGGACAGGGTCAGACCGGGGAGCTGTTTTTT.

V and J are TRBV10-1 and TRBJ1-1; TRBD1 aligns across 7 bases. Germline V gives CDR1 WNHNN, CDR2 SYGVQD (reference sequence). Germline trimming cut 4 bases from V and 3 bases from J; bases unmatched to any gene: 2. The CDR3 consists of 13 residues. CDR3 nucleotides: TGCGCCAGCAGTGGACAGGGCTACACTGAAGCTTTCTTT. This encodes CASSGQGYTEAFF.

V is TRBV9 and J is TRBJ2-3; TRBD1 agrees at 7 bases. V shed 0 bases, J shed 0 bases, and the junction held 4 bases outside the gene matches. The germline CDR1 and CDR2 sequences are SGDLS and YYNGEE. The CDR3 consists of 16 residues. The chain's CDR3 is CASSVGGRGSTDTQYF. DNA for the CDR3: TGTGCCAGCAGCGTAGGAGGCAGGGGGAGCACAGATACGCAGTATTTT.

This clone was seen once. The J gene is TRBJ1-2, the V gene TRBV2, with 10 bases matching TRBD1. CDR1 and CDR2 (germline): SNHLY, FYNNEI. The CDR3 is made up of 15 amino acids. V gave up 4 bases and J gave up 7 bases; unmatched junction bases: 9. CDR3 amino acids: CASSVLSTGGLGYTF. DNA of the CDR3: TGTGCCAGCAGTGTTTTGTCGACAGGGGGCCTTGGCTACACCTTC.

The DNA of the CDR3 is TGTGCCAGCAGCTTAGGAGGGACAGAACCTCAATCCCTCCACTTT. It specifies CASSLGGTEPQSLHF. The gene calls are TRBV5-6 and TRBJ1-6; 7 bases align to TRBD1. V was clipped by 2 bases and J by 14 bases; unmatched bases: 13. The germline gives CDR1 SGHDT, CDR2 YYEEEE. There are 15 residues in the CDR3.

This chain links TRBV2 with TRBJ2-1; the D gene is possibly TRBD2 (5 bases). The CDR3 is 12 residues long. Germline CDR1 SNHLY, CDR2 FYNNEI. V dropped 6 bases and J dropped 9 bases, with 12 bases sitting between them. In DNA, the CDR3 is TGTGCCAGCAGGCCGCTAAGCGGTGAGCAGTTCTTC. Protein product: CASRPLSGEQFF.

This chain joins TRBV4-2 and TRBJ1-6, with D unresolved. The CDR3 loop spans 13 amino acids. V was trimmed by 0 bases and J by 9 bases, leaving 6 bases between them. Per the germline V gene, CDR1 is LGHNA and CDR2 is YNFKEQ. CDR3 region: CASSQDFGSPLHF. Here the CDR3 DNA reads TGTGCCAGCAGCCAAGATTTCGGTTCACCCCTCCACTTT.

V and J are TRBV29-1 and TRBJ2-2; D is undetermined. This CDR3 is built from 12 residues. V dropped 7 bases and J dropped 3 bases, with 9 bases sitting between them. The germline V gene has CDR1 SQVTM and CDR2 ANQGSEA. CDR3 DNA: TGCAGCGCCTGGGCGCACACCGGGGAGCTGTTTTTT. Amino acids: CSAWAHTGELFF.

In regard to this clone: The same CDR3 arises from other DNA sequences in this sample as well. This sequence joins TRBV7-8 and TRBJ2-3; TRBD2 matches 9 bases. From germline, CDR1 is SGHVS and CDR2 FQNEAQ. The CDR3 extends over 17 amino acids. The V segment lost 1 base and the J segment 2 bases; nucleotides outside the gene matches: 7. The CDR3 loop reads CASSLGSLAGSTDTQYF. The CDR3 nucleotides read TGTGCCAGCAGCTTAGGGTCCCTAGCGGGATCCACAGATACGCAGTATTTT.

This clone was recorded only once. The chain links TRBV30 to TRBJ2-2; 9 bases are a match to TRBD2. The CDR3 runs to 15 residues. Looked up from germline, CDR1 is GTSNPN and CDR2 is SVGIG (reference sequence). Losses at the gene ends were 0 bases for V and 4 bases for J; bases not matched to a gene: 3. CDR3 residues: CAWSVSGRRTGELFF. CDR3 nucleotide sequence: TGTGCCTGGAGTGTCAGCGGGAGGCGCACCGGGGAGCTGTTTTTT.

This rearrangement joins TRBV11-2 to TRBJ2-7; D unresolved. This CDR3 spans 10 amino acids. Germline V CDR1 and CDR2: SGHAT, FQNNGV. Trimming pared 8 bases from V and 5 bases from J, leaving 7 bases between. The CDR3, as DNA: TGTGCCAGCGGCCACCACGAGCAGTACTTC. Translating it yields CASGHHEQYF. The variable domain in full, completed from reference TRBV11-2 and TRBJ2-7, reads EAGVAQSPRYKIIEKRQSVAFWCNPISGHATLYWYQQILGQGPKLLIQFQNNGVVDDSQLPKDRFSAERLKGVDSTLKIQPAKLEDSAVYLCASGHHEQYFGPGTRLTVT.

The V call is TRBV30, the J call TRBJ1-3, with D unresolved. Germline CDR1 is GTSNPN and CDR2 is SVGIG (reference sequence). The length of the CDR3 is 13 residues. Trimming took off 2 bases at V and 4 bases at J, with 9 bases between the two ends. The CDR3 DNA sequence: TGTGCCTGGAGTCCCTCTTTCGGAAACACCATATATTTT. This codes for CAWSPSFGNTIYF.

This clone was detected only once. V usage is TRBV7-9 and J usage is TRBJ2-7, with a weak D call TRBD2 (5 bases). This CDR3 is built from 15 residues. V lost 5 bases and J 0 bases, leaving 14 bases between the germline ends. Per germline, CDR1 SEHNR and CDR2 FQNEAQ (reference sequence). The CDR3 loop reads CASSPLTEVSYEQYF. The CDR3, as DNA: TGTGCCAGCAGCCCGTTGACGGAGGTCTCCTACGAGCAGTACTTC.

The chain employs TRBV9 and TRBJ2-5; D gene ambiguous. The CDR3 sequence is 12 residues long. Germline V gene data show CDR1 as SGDLS and CDR2 as YYNGEE. The V gene lost 3 bases and the J gene lost 5 bases, with 8 bases spanning the gap. The CDR3 region is CASSDDLETQYF. The CDR3 DNA follows: TGTGCCAGCAGCGACGACTTGGAGACCCAGTACTTC.

The chain is built from TRBV3-1 (or the pseudogene TRBV3-2) and TRBJ1-2; D perhaps matches TRBD1 (6 bases). The CDR3 has 16 residues. V lost 0 bases and J 2 bases, leaving 13 bases between the germline ends. Germline V gives CDR1 LGHDT, CDR2 YNNKEL (reference sequence). Here the CDR3 reads CASSQDPSQGNYGYTF. CDR3 in DNA: TGTGCCAGCAGCCAAGATCCCAGCCAGGGGAACTATGGCTACACCTTC.

The chain couples TRBV5-4 to TRBJ1-4; 7 positions match TRBD1. This CDR3 is built from 15 residues. CDR1 is SGHNT, CDR2 YYREEE, per germline (reference sequence). Trimming took 2 bases from V and 2 from J; bases not matched to a gene: 3. In DNA, the CDR3 is TGTGCCAGCAGCTTCGGGGGACAGACTAATGAAAAACTGTTTTTT. Translation: CASSFGGQTNEKLFF.

The chain couples TRBV9 to TRBJ2-7; TRBD1 might be the D (6 bases). There are 15 residues in the CDR3. Trimming removed 1 base from V and 2 bases from J, with 13 bases in between. Germline loops: CDR1 SGDLS, CDR2 YYNGEE. Here the CDR3 reads CASSVSAGVTYEQYF. In DNA form, the CDR3 reads TGTGCCAGCAGCGTATCGGCAGGGGTAACCTACGAGCAGTACTTC.

The chain recombines TRBV2 with TRBJ1-5, with D perhaps matching TRBD1 (5 bases). Germline CDR1 and CDR2: SNHLY and FYNNEI. Between the trimmed V and J ends, which lost 11 bases and 1 base, there was a span of 12 bases. This CDR3 is built from 13 residues. The CDR3: CAGGISSNQPQHF. CDR3 sequence (DNA): TGTGCCGGGGGGATATCAAGCAATCAGCCCCAGCATTTT. Together with reference TRBV2 and TRBJ1-5, the CDR3 gives the full variable domain: EPEVTQTPSHQVTQMGQEVILRCVPISNHLYFYWYRQILGQKVEFLVSFYNNEISEKSEIFDDQFSVERPDGSNFTLKIRSTKLEDSAMYFCAGGISSNQPQHFGDGTRLSIL.

This clone was seen more than once but under ten times. V gene TRBV5-6 combines with J gene TRBJ2-1, with D uncertain. CDR1 SGHDT and CDR2 YYEEEE come from the germline V gene. CDR3 length equals 13 residues. V was shortened by 3 bases and J by 10 bases, with 14 bases between the two germline ends. Written as DNA, the CDR3 is TGTGCCAGCAGCTGGCGCCAGGCCGGCGAGCAGTTCTTC. It translates to CASSWRQAGEQFF.

J is TRBJ2-3 and V is TRBV9; the match to TRBD2 covers 7 bases. CDR3 size: 14 residues. V was pared by 0 bases and J by 5 bases, with 3 bases of the junction left unmatched. Looked up from germline, CDR1 is SGDLS and CDR2 is YYNGEE. CDR3 nucleotides: TGTGCCAGCAGCGTAGTAGCGGGCCAAGATACGCAGTATTTT. It codes for CASSVVAGQDTQYF.